The clone carrying this T cell receptor beta chain was counted many times. Its antigen is undetermined. Building the TCR beta libraries relied on iRepertoire HTBI primers, and CDR3 regions underwent Arm-PCR. TCRdb processed the multiplex PCR reads anew with MiXCR; each CDR3 protein has one entry. This table holds over 300,000 distinct CDR3 sequences, about a sixth found once. Time point reported: newly diagnosed GD, antithyroid drugs for less than 3 months. Isolated PBMC RNA provided the starting material for the TCR library. EDTA tubes held 9 to 10 milliliters of peripheral blood from each patient. This specimen comes from a study of regulatory T cells in long-lasting Graves disease. Study-wide findings and caveats: Persistent Graves' cases showed lower TCR diversity than newly diagnosed cases. The persistent group shared some 2,700 public clonotypes, more than the approximately 930 shared by new patients.

V gave up 7 bases and J gave up 3 bases, with 12 bases separating them. CDR1 is SQVTM, CDR2 ANQGSEA, per germline. The CDR3 is 12 amino acids. This sequence was found in a female donor with Graves disease. This specimen was peripheral blood mononuclear cells (PBMCs), taken at new diagnosis, from a patient treated with antithyroid drugs. The chain is built from TRBV29-1 and TRBJ1-1; no clear D gene. As DNA, the CDR3 is TGCAGCGGCTCACCCCGGGACACTGAAGCTTTCTTT. Residues: CSGSPRDTEAFF.